Ten or more counts support the clone carrying this T cell receptor (beta chain). The antigen is undetermined. The CDR3 is cut off 3 residues early in the read; its end comes from the germline J gene. V was clipped by 4 bases and J by 7 bases, with 19 bases between them. Germline CDR1 and CDR2: KGHSH and LQKENI. The CDR3 covers 15 residues. Libraries were prepared by immunoSEQ multiplex PCR; TCRdb keeps only in-frame clonotypes and omits some of them. The data show about 33,000 clones, with none appearing a single time. The data were taken from a study of T cell clonality in common variable immunodeficiency. The study, taken as a whole, reports: Fewer deletions and N-nucleotide insertions were reportedly seen in common variable immunodeficiency TCR beta sequences.

Of CVID subjects, approximately 15 were female and 29 male, mean age approximately 41. The sequence was obtained from a human donor with common variable immunodeficiency. The sequencing input was peripheral blood mononuclear cells. V is TRBV18 and J is TRBJ1-1, with D possibly TRBD1 on 6 matching bases. The DNA read from the CDR3 is TGTGCCAGCTCACTTACCGGGACAAATAGCCTTGAA. Its translation: CASSLTGTNSLE. The entire CDR3 reads CASSLTGTNSLEAFF.